This T cell receptor beta chain was found in a study of T cells after yellow fever vaccination. As for the study in general: Preparing low-cell-number fractions relied on SMART-Seq v4 Ultra Low Input. General observations from the study: Faster peaking, at day 5 versus 15, marked a secondary response that was weaker. Overlap between CD4 and CD8 compartments was detected for a small share of clonotypes.

Germline V CDR1 and CDR2: MGHRA, YSYEKL. Trimming shortened V by 1 base and J by 10 bases, and 10 bases separated the two germline ends. This CDR3 region has 13 residues. Each CDR3 protein is one row after TCRdb ran MiXCR on the 5' RACE reads. The sample lists hundreds of thousands of distinct CDR3 sequences; under 15% were seen once. This clonotype has just a few counts. The antigen is undetermined. The sample here was CD4+ T cells sorted from PBMCs, taken 15 days after the yellow fever booster vaccination. The chain employs TRBV4-1 and TRBJ1-4; D remains unclear. This clonotype was obtained from a young man who received the YFV17D yellow fever vaccine. The CDR3 nucleotides read TGCGCCAGCAGCCAAGTTAACGGCGGAAAACTGTTTTTT. Translated: CASSQVNGGKLFF.